Below, 3 T cell receptor beta chains from the same sample are listed, as sequenced in a study of T cells in Graves' hyperthyroidism and ophthalmopathy. Authors of the study amplified TCR beta CDR3 regions from RNA transcripts. The HTBI set primed first-round TCR CDR3 RT-PCR. TCRdb recomputed calls from the multiplex PCR reads with MiXCR, one row per CDR3 protein. The table includes about 560,000 distinct CDR3 sequences, about 15% detected once. The sequencing input was blood. The receptors stem from a woman in her 30s with Graves' hyperthyroidism.

This clonotype has ten or more counts. V is TRBV7-8 and J is TRBJ2-4; D is unresolved. The CDR3 extends over 12 amino acids. Germline CDR1 reads SGHVS; CDR2 reads FQNEAQ. V was clipped by 6 bases and J by 8 bases, with 11 bases between them. This chain's CDR3 is CASSPFSDIQYF. In DNA form, the CDR3 reads TGTGCCAGCAGTCCTTTTTCGGACATTCAGTACTTC. The variable domain in full, completed from reference TRBV7-8 and TRBJ2-4, reads GAGVSQSPRYKVAKRGQDVALRCDPISGHVSLFWYQQALGQGPEFLTYFQNEAQLDKSGLPSDRFFAERPEGSVSTLKIQRTQQEDSAVYLCASSPFSDIQYFGAGTRLSVL.

This clonotype was counted at least ten times. This chain uses TRBV5-1 with TRBJ2-3, with D perhaps TRBD1 (5 bases). Germline lookup yields CDR1 SGHRS and CDR2 YFSETQ. This CDR3 contains 15 residues. Trimming took 1 base from V and 4 from J, leaving 13 bases between them. The CDR3 sequence is CASSLNSWGPDTQYF. The CDR3 nucleotides read TGCGCCAGCAGCTTGAACTCTTGGGGCCCAGATACGCAGTATTTT.

This clonotype was seen at least ten times. The chain has TRBV6-1 and TRBJ2-7; the D is unclear. Germline values: CDR1 MNHNS, CDR2 SASEGT. The CDR3 is made up of 14 amino acids. The germline V and J ends were trimmed by 4 bases and 4 bases, with 14 bases remaining between them. The CDR3 loop reads CASSAKVVEYEQYF. CDR3 DNA sequence: TGTGCCAGCAGTGCTAAAGTTGTCGAGTACGAGCAGTACTTC.